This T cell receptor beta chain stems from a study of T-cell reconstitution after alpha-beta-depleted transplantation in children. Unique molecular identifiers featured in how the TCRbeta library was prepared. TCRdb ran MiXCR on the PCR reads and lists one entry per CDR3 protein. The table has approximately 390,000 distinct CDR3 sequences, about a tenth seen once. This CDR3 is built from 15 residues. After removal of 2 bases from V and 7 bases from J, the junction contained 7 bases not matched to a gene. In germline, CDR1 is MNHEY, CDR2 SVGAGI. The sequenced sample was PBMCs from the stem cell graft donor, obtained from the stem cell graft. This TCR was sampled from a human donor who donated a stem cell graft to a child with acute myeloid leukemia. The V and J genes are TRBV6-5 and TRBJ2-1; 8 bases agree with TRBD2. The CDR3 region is CASSYGAGGHNEQFF. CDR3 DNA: TGTGCCAGCAGTTACGGGGCGGGGGGTCATAATGAGCAGTTCTTC.